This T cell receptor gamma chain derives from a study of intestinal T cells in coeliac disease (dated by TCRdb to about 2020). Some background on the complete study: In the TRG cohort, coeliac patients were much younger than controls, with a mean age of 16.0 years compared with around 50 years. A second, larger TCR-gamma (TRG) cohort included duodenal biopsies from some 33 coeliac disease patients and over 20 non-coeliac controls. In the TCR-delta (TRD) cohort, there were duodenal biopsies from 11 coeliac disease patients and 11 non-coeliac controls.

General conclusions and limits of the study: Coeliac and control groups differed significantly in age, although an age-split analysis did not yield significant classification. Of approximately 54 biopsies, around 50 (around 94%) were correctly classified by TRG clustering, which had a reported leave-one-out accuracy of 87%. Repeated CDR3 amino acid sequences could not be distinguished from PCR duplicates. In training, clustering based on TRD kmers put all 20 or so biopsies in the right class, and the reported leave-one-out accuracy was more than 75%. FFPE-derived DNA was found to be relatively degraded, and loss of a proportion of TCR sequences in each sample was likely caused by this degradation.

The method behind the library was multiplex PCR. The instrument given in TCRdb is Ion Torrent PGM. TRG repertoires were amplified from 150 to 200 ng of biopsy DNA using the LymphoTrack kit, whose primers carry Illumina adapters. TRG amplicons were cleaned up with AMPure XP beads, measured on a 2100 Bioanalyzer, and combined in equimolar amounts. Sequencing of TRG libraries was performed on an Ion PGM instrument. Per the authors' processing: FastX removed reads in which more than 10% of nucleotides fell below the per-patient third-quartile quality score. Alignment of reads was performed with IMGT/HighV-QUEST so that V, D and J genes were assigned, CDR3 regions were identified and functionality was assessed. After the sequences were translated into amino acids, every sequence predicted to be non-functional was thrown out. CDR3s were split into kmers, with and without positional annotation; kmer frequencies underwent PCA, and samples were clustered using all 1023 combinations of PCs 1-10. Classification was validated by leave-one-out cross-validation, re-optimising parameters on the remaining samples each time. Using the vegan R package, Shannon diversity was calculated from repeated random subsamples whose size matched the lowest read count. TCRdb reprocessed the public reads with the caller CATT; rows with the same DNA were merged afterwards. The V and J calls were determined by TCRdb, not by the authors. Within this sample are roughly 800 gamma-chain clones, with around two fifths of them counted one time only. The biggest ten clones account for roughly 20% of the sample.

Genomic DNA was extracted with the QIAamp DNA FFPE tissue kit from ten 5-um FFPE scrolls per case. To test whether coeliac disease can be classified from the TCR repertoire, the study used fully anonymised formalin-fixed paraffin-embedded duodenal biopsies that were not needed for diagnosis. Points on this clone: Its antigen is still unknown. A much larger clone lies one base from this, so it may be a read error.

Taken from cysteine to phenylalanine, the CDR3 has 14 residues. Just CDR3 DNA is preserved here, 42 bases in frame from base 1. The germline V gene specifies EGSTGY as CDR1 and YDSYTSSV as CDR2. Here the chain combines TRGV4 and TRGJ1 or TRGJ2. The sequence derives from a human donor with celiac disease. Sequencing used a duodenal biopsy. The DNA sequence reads TGTGCCACCTGGGATGGGCCTCAATATTATAAGAAACTCTTC. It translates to CATWDGPQYYKKLF.